The clone carrying this TCR beta chain was counted between two and nine times. Antigen specificity is unknown. The record originates from a study of T-cell memory formation after mild COVID-19. Germline-derived CDR1 and CDR2 are SGHTA and FQGTGA. The CDR3 consists of 15 residues. The V and J ends lost 3 bases and 1 base respectively, with 13 bases between them. Points from the study as a whole: Whereas later expanders leaned CD4+, clones contracting day 15 to 85 showed a balanced CD4/CD8 makeup. Clonal second-wave expansions that peaked on day 37 had unconfirmed SARS-CoV-2 specificity. Contracting CD4+ clones were located mainly in CM and EM, and CD8+ clones in EMRA.

After 5'RACE with constant-segment primers, TCR alpha and TCR beta cDNA libraries carrying sample barcodes and UMIs were obtained. TCRdb processed the 5' RACE reads anew with MiXCR; each CDR3 protein has one entry. The sample comprises around 500,000 distinct CDR3 sequences, over 15% of which are singletons, and around an eighth rests with the top ten. V gene TRBV7-3 combines with J gene TRBJ2-7; no clear D gene. Material for sequencing was PBMCs or a T cell subset sorted from them (not recorded which). The source of this sequence is an adult woman who had mild COVID-19 (a few samples of this study predate the infection). Cell type and time point are not known. The DNA of the CDR3 is TGTGCCAGCAGCTTGTCCCGGCTTACTTCCTACGAGCAGTACTTC. Amino acids: CASSLSRLTSYEQYF.